Sequencing of this T cell receptor beta chain was carried out in a study of T cell responses to AZD1222 COVID-19 vaccine. Study observations and caveats: Within unmutated variant regions lay the reported targets of nearly half of spike-specific TCRs.

Assay: immunoSEQ multiplex PCR; the TCRdb copy retains only in-frame clones and omits some. The repertoire holds 180,000 or so clones, with nearly 95% as singletons. CDR3 length equals 13 residues. Per germline, CDR1 GTSNPN and CDR2 SVGIG (reference sequence). Trimming shortened V by 6 bases and J by 5 bases, and 13 bases separated the two germline ends. Notes on this clone: Its antigen is undetermined.

This sequence was found in an adult who received the AZD1222 COVID-19 vaccine. The material sequenced was peripheral blood, taken 28 days after the second AZD1222 dose. The J gene is TRBJ1-4, the V gene TRBV30; D might be TRBD1 (5 bases). CDR3 in DNA: TGTGCCTGCCCGGGACGGGGGAATGAAAAACTGTTTTTT. Encoded protein: CACPGRGNEKLFF.